This passage covers 18 T cell receptor beta chains from one sample sequenced in a study of cytomegalovirus exposure and HLA in healthy donors. Amplification used 60 Vbeta primers and 13 Jbeta primers. The assay was immunoSEQ multiplex PCR, and TCRdb's table has in-frame clones only and misses some. The repertoire consists of a few hundred thousand clones, with more than 60% occurring once and the leading ten covering 1.8%. Sequenced material: PBMCs. These receptors originate from a woman aged 30 to 39 in good health and CMV-seronegative.

The rearrangement links TRBV15 to TRBJ2-5; tentative D call: TRBD2 (6 bases). Deletions cut 2 bases from V and 2 bases from J, with 15 bases between. The CDR3 spans 16 residues. Germline V gene lookup returns CDR1 LNHNV and CDR2 YYDKDF (reference sequence). In DNA, the CDR3 is TGTGCCACCAGCAGATGGGGACTGGCTGAGCAAGAGACCCAGTACTTC. Translated: CATSRWGLAEQETQYF.

In this sample, this clone turned up once. The chain has TRBV11-3 and TRBJ2-3; D may be TRBD2 (5 bases). The V end was cut by 1 base, the J end by 5 bases, with 13 bases between. Germline V lookup: CDR1 SGHNT, CDR2 YENEEA. The CDR3 is 15 residues long. The DNA of the CDR3 is TGTGCCAGCAGCTTAGTCGCCCTGCGGGTAGATACGCAGTATTTT. It yields the protein CASSLVALRVDTQYF. Using reference TRBV11-3 and TRBJ2-3 for the parts outside the CDR3, the full variable domain is EAGVVQSPRYKIIEKKQPVAFWCNPISGHNTLYWYLQNLGQGPELLIRYENEEAVDDSQLPKDRFSAERLKGVDSTLKIQPAELGDSAVYLCASSLVALRVDTQYFGPGTRLTVL.

The count of this clone is one. The chain uses TRBV6-5 and TRBJ2-1; a possible D gene is TRBD2 (6 bases). The CDR3 has 15 residues. V was cut by 6 bases and J by 9 bases, with 21 bases left in between. CDR1 is MNHEY and CDR2 is SVGAGI in the germline V gene. For the CDR3, the DNA is TGTGCCAGCAGGGGGGGATTTTCCCCCGTCCCTGAGCAGTTCTTC. Translated, it gives CASRGGFSPVPEQFF.

About this clone: An end of the junction does not agree with germline; a read error may underlie this. Different DNA sequences within this sample yield the same CDR3. J is TRBJ1-6 and V is TRBV28, with D unresolved. The CDR3 extends over 15 amino acids. Germline CDR1 reads MDHEN; CDR2 reads SYDVKM. In nucleotides, the CDR3 is TGTGCCAGCAGTTTAGAGGGTCTGGGGAATTCCCCCCTCCACTTT. Translating gives CASSLEGLGNSPLHF. Full variable domain (outside the CDR3, taken from reference TRBV28 and TRBJ1-6): DVKVTQSSRYLVKRTGEKVFLECVQDMDHENMFWYRQDPGLGLRLIYFSYDVKMKEKGDIPEGYSVSREKKERFSLILESASTNQTSMYLCASSLEGLGNSPLHFGNGTRLTVT.

This sequence joins TRBV30 and TRBJ2-3, with D unclear. Trimming left V 5 bases short and J 1 base short, with 13 bases between. This CDR3 comprises 14 residues. CDR1 and CDR2 from the germline V gene are GTSNPN and SVGIG (reference sequence). The CDR3 loop is CAWEPVPGTDTQYF. The CDR3 DNA is TGTGCCTGGGAACCGGTACCGGGCACAGATACGCAGTATTTT. The full variable domain, completed using reference TRBV30 and TRBJ2-3, is SQTIHQWPATLVQPVGSPLSLECTVEGTSNPNLYWYRQAAGRGLQLLFYSVGIGQISSEVPQNLSASRPQDRQFILSSKKLLLSDSGFYLCAWEPVPGTDTQYFGPGTRLTVL.

V gene TRBV20-1 combines with J gene TRBJ1-1, with D unclear. Trimming took off 7 bases at V and 1 base at J, with 7 bases between the two ends. This CDR3 is 11 amino acids long. CDR1 is DFQATT, CDR2 SNEGSKA, per germline (reference sequence). CDR3 nucleotides: TGCAGTGTAATGAGGAACACTGAAGCTTTCTTT. As protein: CSVMRNTEAFF.

The chain carries TRBV9 and TRBJ2-6; D is perhaps TRBD2 (7 bases). CDR1 is SGDLS and CDR2 is YYNGEE in the germline V gene. This CDR3 is 16 amino acids long. Trimming took 4 bases from V and 2 from J, leaving 13 bases between them. The CDR3 DNA is TGTGCCAGCAGCCCCAGAGGGGGGGCTGGGGCCAACGTCCTGACTTTC. Amino acid sequence: CASSPRGGAGANVLTF.

V usage is TRBV9 and J usage is TRBJ2-2, with TRBD2 matching over 10 bases. In germline, CDR1 is SGDLS, CDR2 YYNGEE. CDR3 length: 17 residues. The J segment lost 6 bases and the V segment lost 4 bases, leaving 12 bases of the junction unmatched. The CDR3 coding sequence is TGTGCCAGCAGCCCATACCCTAGCGGGAGTGCATCCGGGGAGCTGTTTTTT. Amino acids: CASSPYPSGSASGELFF.

The chain links TRBV6-1 to TRBJ1-2; no clear D. Trimming pared 2 bases from V and 2 bases from J, leaving 9 bases between. Germline lookup yields CDR1 MNHNS and CDR2 SASEGT. CDR3 size: 14 residues. The CDR3 region has the DNA TGTGCCAGCAGTGAACTGGAGGGAAACTATGGCTACACCTTC. Its translation: CASSELEGNYGYTF.

A single count supports this clone. A read error may produce the germline difference seen at one junction end. V and J are TRBV7-9 and TRBJ2-3; 9 bases agree with TRBD2. Germline lookup yields CDR1 SEHNR and CDR2 FQNEAQ (reference sequence). The CDR3 totals 16 residues. The CDR3 sequence: CSSSLVLAGDTDTQYF. DNA for the CDR3: TGTTCCAGCAGCTTAGTATTAGCGGGGGACACAGATACGCAGTATTTT.

The chain recombines TRBV11-3 with TRBJ2-3, with D uncertain. Between the trimmed V and J ends, which lost 0 bases and 2 bases, there was a span of 6 bases. Germline CDR1 reads SGHNT; CDR2 reads YENEEA. The CDR3 covers 14 residues. In DNA form, the CDR3 reads TGTGCCAGCAGCTTAGAGACTTCCACAGATACGCAGTATTTT. As protein: CASSLETSTDTQYF.

This clone was counted between two and nine times. The V gene is TRBV9, the J gene TRBJ1-1, with D unresolved. This CDR3 spans 14 amino acids. V lost 1 base to trimming and J lost 3 bases, with 10 bases between them. The germline V gene encodes CDR1 SGDLS and CDR2 YYNGEE. The CDR3 here is CASSVTWEDTEAFF. The CDR3 DNA reads TGTGCCAGCAGCGTAACTTGGGAGGACACTGAAGCTTTCTTT.

The rearrangement uses TRBV10-3 and TRBJ2-2; possible D gene TRBD1, 5 bases. CDR1 ENHRY and CDR2 SYGVKD come from the germline V gene. The CDR3 runs to 19 residues. The V and J ends lost 3 bases and 4 bases respectively, with 24 bases between them. The CDR3 DNA is TGTGCCATCAGTGACCCCTTGGCCAGGACACCCTCTGCCACCGGGGAGCTGTTTTTT. Protein: CAISDPLARTPSATGELFF.

V usage is TRBV30 and J usage is TRBJ1-2; D not resolved. The CDR3 loop spans 13 amino acids. V lost 1 base and J 7 bases, leaving 13 bases between the germline ends. Germline values: CDR1 GTSNPN, CDR2 SVGIG (reference sequence). CDR3 loop: CAWSGVNEAGYTF. The CDR3 coding sequence is TGTGCCTGGAGTGGGGTCAATGAGGCTGGCTACACCTTC.

This chain uses TRBV7-9 with TRBJ2-3, with TRBD2 as a possible D gene (5 bases). The germline CDR1 and CDR2 sequences are SEHNR and FQNEAQ (reference sequence). The CDR3 has 11 residues. The CDR3 protein is CSTPGVDTQYF. Here the CDR3 DNA reads TGTTCCACTCCCGGGGTAGATACGCAGTATTTT. Full variable domain (outside the CDR3, taken from reference TRBV7-9 and TRBJ2-3): DTGVSQNPRHKITKRGQNVTFRCDPISEHNRLYWYRQTLGQGPEFLTYFQNEAQLEKSRLLSDRFSAERPKGSFSTLEIQRTEQGDSAMYLCSTPGVDTQYFGPGTRLTVL.

The chain combines TRBV10-2 with TRBJ2-7; D is unresolved. V lost 3 bases to trimming and J lost 1 base, with 4 bases between them. Germline CDR1 reads WSHSY; CDR2 reads SAAADI. This CDR3 contains 12 residues. The CDR3 spells CASSDQSYEQYF. CDR3 DNA: TGCGCCAGCAGTGACCAGTCCTACGAGCAGTACTTC.

V usage is TRBV11-3 and J usage is TRBJ2-1; the D gene is possibly TRBD1 (6 bases). V was clipped by 3 bases and J by 4 bases, with 16 bases between them. The CDR3 runs to 16 residues. CDR1 and CDR2 (germline): SGHNT, YENEEA. The DNA of the CDR3 is TGTGCCAGCAGCTTCTCCGGGACAAAAAGTTACAATGAGCAGTTCTTC. Protein: CASSFSGTKSYNEQFF.

The CDR3 DNA sequence: TGTGCCAGCAGCCCGGGGACTAGCCAGGGTGAGCAGTTCTTC. Its protein is CASSPGTSQGEQFF. The rearrangement links TRBV7-8 to TRBJ2-1; 9 nucleotides align to TRBD2. V trimming: 5 bases; J trimming: 9 bases; junction bases outside the gene matches: 8. From germline, CDR1 is SGHVS and CDR2 FQNEAQ. This CDR3 has 14 residues.